The 11 T cell receptor beta chains below come from one sample, sequenced in a study of blood T cell repertoires in COVID-19. TCRdb keeps only in-frame clones here, not all; method: immunoSEQ multiplex PCR. This table has 140,000 to 150,000 clones, around 86% appearing once. The sequenced sample consisted of PBMCs or T cells enriched from blood (not recorded which). These receptors originate from a man over 45 who had recovered from COVID-19.

The genes are TRBV6-5 and TRBJ1-3; D is unclear. Germline V lookup: CDR1 MNHEY, CDR2 SVGAGI. V was trimmed by 2 bases and J by 0 bases, leaving 8 bases between them. The CDR3 runs 15 residues. The CDR3 nucleotides read TGTGCCAGCAGTTACAGCCCAACCTCTGGAAACACCATATATTTT. It codes for CASSYSPTSGNTIYF.

The gene calls are TRBV5-4 and TRBJ2-7; D may be TRBD1 (8 bases). V was shortened by 4 bases and J by 4 bases, with 21 bases between the two germline ends. There are 16 residues in the CDR3. From germline, CDR1 is SGHNT and CDR2 YYREEE (reference sequence). In nucleotides, the CDR3 is TGTGCCAGCAGCGTTGGGACTAACAGGGGGTTGTACGAGCAGTACGTC. This codes for CASSVGTNRGLYEQYV.

This chain links TRBV4-2 with TRBJ1-1; tentatively, D is TRBD1 (6 bases). This CDR3 region has 18 residues. Germline CDR1 and CDR2: LGHNA and YNFKEQ. The V and J ends lost 0 bases and 5 bases respectively, with 22 bases between them. CDR3 in amino acids: CASSQDPARGLRGTEAFF. The CDR3, as DNA: TGTGCCAGCAGCCAAGATCCCGCCAGGGGTCTCAGAGGAACTGAAGCTTTCTTT.

This chain links TRBV6-1 with TRBJ1-6; TRBD1 matches 8 bases. Trimming took 2 bases from V and 8 from J; bases not matched to a gene: 2. Germline CDR1 and CDR2: MNHNS and SASEGT. The CDR3 has 14 residues. The CDR3 nucleotides are TGTGCCAGCAGTGAACCAGGGGGCGATTCACCCCTCCACTTT. This encodes CASSEPGGDSPLHF.

The rearrangement joins TRBV7-9 to TRBJ1-1, with a weak D call TRBD1 (5 bases). Germline-derived CDR1 and CDR2 are SEHNR and FQNEAQ (reference sequence). The CDR3 sequence is 14 residues long. Trimming removed 5 bases from V and 5 bases from J, with 15 bases in between. The CDR3 reads CASSPQGVGTEAFF. The CDR3 DNA follows: TGTGCCAGCAGCCCCCAAGGGGTTGGTACTGAAGCTTTCTTT.

The V and J genes are TRBV5-5 and TRBJ2-7; 10 bases agree with TRBD2. The V segment lost 0 bases and the J segment 2 bases; nucleotides outside the gene matches: 2. The germline V gene encodes CDR1 SGHKS and CDR2 YYEKEE (reference sequence). The CDR3 sequence is 15 residues long. The CDR3 region has the DNA TGTGCCAGCAGCTTGGCTCTAGCGGGGGCCTACGAGCAGTACGTC. Translating gives CASSLALAGAYEQYV.

V is TRBV5-6 and J is TRBJ2-3; D remains unclear. The germline gives CDR1 SGHDT, CDR2 YYEEEE. CDR3 length: 15 amino acids. Trimming pared 4 bases from V and 5 bases from J, leaving 17 bases between. The CDR3 loop reads CASSLARRVRDTQYF. DNA of the CDR3: TGTGCCAGCAGCCTCGCACGCCGGGTGAGAGATACGCAGTATTTT.

This chain connects TRBV7-9 to TRBJ1-1; D remains unclear. The CDR3 has 13 amino acids. With 3 bases removed from V and 1 base from J, the gap between germline ends came to 6 bases. CDR1 SEHNR and CDR2 FQNEAQ come from the germline V gene (reference sequence). CDR3 protein: CASSFRGNTEAFF. CDR3 nucleotide sequence: TGTGCCAGCAGCTTTCGAGGGAACACTGAAGCTTTCTTT.

CDR3 nucleotide sequence: TGTGCCAGCAGCTTAGAGGTCAGTTACGAGCAGTACGTC. It encodes CASSLEVSYEQYV. The chain joins TRBV11-2 to TRBJ2-7; D not resolved. The CDR3 sequence is 13 residues long. The germline V gene encodes CDR1 SGHAT and CDR2 FQNNGV. The V gene lost 0 bases and the J gene lost 4 bases, with 7 bases spanning the gap.

This clone was detected only once. The chain is built from TRBV28 and TRBJ2-5; D is perhaps TRBD2 (5 bases). Trimming left V 5 bases short and J 5 bases short, with 21 bases between. The CDR3 sequence is 16 residues long. The germline V gene has CDR1 MDHEN and CDR2 SYDVKM. The CDR3 region is CASSVKGRGQRETQYF. The CDR3 DNA follows: TGTGCCAGCAGTGTAAAGGGCCGAGGGCAAAGGGAGACCCAGTACTTC.

This chain links TRBV7-9 with TRBJ1-2, with D maybe TRBD1 (5 bases). CDR1 is SEHNR and CDR2 is FQNEAQ in the germline V gene (reference sequence). The CDR3 length is 17 residues. With 3 bases removed from V and 0 bases from J, the gap between germline ends came to 17 bases. This CDR3 is CASSLASRQLANYGYTF. CDR3 DNA sequence: TGTGCCAGCAGCTTGGCCTCACGACAGCTAGCTAACTATGGCTACACCTTC.